What follows are 27 T cell receptor beta chains derived from one specimen sequenced in a study of cytomegalovirus exposure and HLA in healthy donors. The PCR was carried out with 60 Vbeta primers and 13 Jbeta primers. Assay used: immunoSEQ multiplex PCR; TCRdb lists only in-frame clones, some missing. The sample includes roughly 110,000 clones, 60% to 80% seen only once; the top ten take 8% to 10%. Input material: PBMCs. The receptors here all came from a man younger than 30 in good health and CMV-seropositive.

J is TRBJ1-1 and V is TRBV13, with 7 nucleotides matching TRBD1. The J segment lost 2 bases and the V segment lost 5 bases, leaving 8 bases of the junction unmatched. Germline V lookup: CDR1 PRHDT, CDR2 FYEKMQ (reference sequence). The length of the CDR3 is 15 residues. The CDR3 region has the DNA TGTGCCAGCAGCGCATACAGGGGTAGTAACACTGAAGCTTTCTTT. Its translation: CASSAYRGSNTEAFF.

The V call is TRBV5-6, the J call TRBJ1-1; 7 bases are a match to TRBD1. J gave up 7 bases and V 4 bases, and 10 bases lay outside the gene matches. This CDR3 region has 14 residues. The germline gives CDR1 SGHDT, CDR2 YYEEEE. CDR3 nucleotides: TGTGCCAGCAGCCGGCAGGGGGGCACCCATGAAGCTTTCTTT. Protein product: CASSRQGGTHEAFF.

The V call is TRBV18, the J call TRBJ1-1, with D maybe TRBD1 (5 bases). This CDR3 has 14 residues. Germline V gives CDR1 KGHSH, CDR2 LQKENI. Trimming cost V 4 bases and J 7 bases, with 16 bases left between them. The CDR3 nucleotides are TGTGCCAGCTCACGTGACCCGACAGACATTGAAGCTTTCTTT. Protein product: CASSRDPTDIEAFF.

The chain recombines TRBV6-5 with TRBJ2-5; D is perhaps TRBD1 (6 bases). This CDR3 comprises 15 residues. The ends were cut back, 1 base at V and 2 bases at J, with 11 bases in the middle. Germline V CDR1 and CDR2: MNHEY, SVGAGI. This chain's CDR3 is CASSYFVQGQETQYF. The CDR3 DNA follows: TGTGCCAGCAGTTACTTCGTACAGGGACAAGAGACCCAGTACTTC.

V usage is TRBV28 and J usage is TRBJ1-1, with a weak D call TRBD1 (5 bases). The germline V gene encodes CDR1 MDHEN and CDR2 SYDVKM. This CDR3 has 12 amino acids. V gave up 7 bases and J gave up 8 bases, with 14 bases separating them. CDR3 region: CASTISGREAFF. The DNA of the CDR3 is TGTGCCAGCACCATCTCAGGGAGGGAAGCTTTCTTT. Together with reference TRBV28 and TRBJ1-1, the CDR3 gives the full variable domain: DVKVTQSSRYLVKRTGEKVFLECVQDMDHENMFWYRQDPGLGLRLIYFSYDVKMKEKGDIPEGYSVSREKKERFSLILESASTNQTSMYLCASTISGREAFFGQGTRLTVV.

In its sample, this clone was seen a few times. This sequence joins TRBV6-4 and TRBJ2-3; 11 positions agree with TRBD2. CDR1 and CDR2 from the germline V gene are MRHNA and SNTAGT. The CDR3 covers 16 residues. With 0 bases clipped from V and 4 bases from J, the junction kept 3 bases outside the gene matches. The CDR3 is CASSDSASGGPDTQYF. The CDR3 coding sequence is TGTGCCAGCAGTGACTCGGCTAGCGGGGGGCCAGATACGCAGTATTTT.

The gene calls are TRBV14 and TRBJ2-3, with D possibly TRBD2 on 5 matching bases. V was clipped by 0 bases and J by 6 bases, with 16 bases between them. This CDR3 is 16 amino acids long. Looked up from germline, CDR1 is SGHDN and CDR2 is FVKESK. The CDR3, as DNA: TGTGCCAGCAGCCAAGATTTCTCGGGATTTCGCGATACGCAGTATTTT. Translation: CASSQDFSGFRDTQYF.

This chain uses TRBV5-6 with TRBJ1-2; D is uncertain. The germline CDR1 and CDR2 sequences are SGHDT and YYEEEE. CDR3 length: 13 residues. Trimming removed 0 bases at V and 0 bases at J, with 3 bases between. The CDR3 protein is CASSLVANYGYTF. CDR3 DNA: TGTGCCAGCAGCTTGGTAGCTAACTATGGCTACACCTTC.

The rearrangement joins TRBV25-1 to TRBJ2-7; D ambiguous. The CDR3 is made up of 15 amino acids. Trimming cost V 2 bases and J 3 bases, with 14 bases left between them. Germline V lookup: CDR1 MGHDK, CDR2 SYGVNS. The CDR3 nucleotides read TGTGCCAGCAGTGAAGGAACGGCAGGAAACTACGAGCAGTACTTC. Translating gives CASSEGTAGNYEQYF.

The rearrangement joins TRBV7-9 to TRBJ2-2; the match to TRBD2 covers 8 bases. The CDR3 covers 14 residues. Germline V lookup: CDR1 SEHNR, CDR2 FQNEAQ (reference sequence). V was pared by 6 bases and J by 3 bases, with 3 bases of the junction left unmatched. The CDR3 nucleotides read TGTGCCAGCAGGATAGCGGGGTACACCGGGGAGCTGTTTTTT. This sequence encodes CASRIAGYTGELFF.

The chain is built from TRBV7-9 and TRBJ1-2, with 7 bases fitting TRBD1. V shed 0 bases and J 6 bases; nucleotides not matched to a gene: 4. The CDR3 is 14 residues long. Germline lookup yields CDR1 SEHNR and CDR2 FQNEAQ (reference sequence). CDR3 sequence: CASSLAEGTDGYTF. As DNA, the CDR3 is TGTGCCAGCAGCTTAGCGGAAGGGACAGATGGCTACACCTTC. The full variable domain, completed using reference TRBV7-9 and TRBJ1-2, is DTGVSQNPRHKITKRGQNVTFRCDPISEHNRLYWYRQTLGQGPEFLTYFQNEAQLEKSRLLSDRFSAERPKGSFSTLEIQRTEQGDSAMYLCASSLAEGTDGYTFGSGTRLTVV.

Here the CDR3 reads CASSRSGLNEQFF. In DNA, the CDR3 is TGTGCCAGCAGCCGATCGGGACTAAATGAGCAGTTCTTC. The chain links TRBV7-2 to TRBJ2-1, with 7 bases identical to TRBD2. In germline, CDR1 is SGHTA, CDR2 FQGNSA. The CDR3 has 13 amino acids. Losses at the gene ends were 5 bases for V and 7 bases for J; bases not matched to a gene: 5.

The chain joins TRBV7-9 to TRBJ2-3, with 7 bases that match TRBD1. The CDR3 runs 14 residues. The V gene end was trimmed by 5 bases and the J gene end by 4 bases; junction bases not matched to a gene: 6. CDR1 SEHNR and CDR2 FQNEAQ come from the germline V gene (reference sequence). In DNA, the CDR3 is TGTGCCAGCAGCCAGGGACAGCGAGCAGATACGCAGTATTTT. This gives the protein CASSQGQRADTQYF.

The rearrangement joins TRBV2 to TRBJ2-1, with D possibly matching TRBD2 (5 bases). CDR3 length: 17 amino acids. Germline V gene lookup returns CDR1 SNHLY and CDR2 FYNNEI. The ends were cut back, 10 bases at V and 0 bases at J, with 22 bases in the middle. The DNA of the CDR3 is TGTGCCACCGAGGGTGGTCTAGCTGCGAGCTCCTACAATGAGCAGTTCTTC. It yields the protein CATEGGLAASSYNEQFF.

This chain links TRBV2 with TRBJ1-1, with a weak D call TRBD1 (6 bases). CDR1 and CDR2 from the germline V gene are SNHLY and FYNNEI. The CDR3 spans 13 residues. V gave up 5 bases and J gave up 1 base, with 8 bases separating them. CDR3 nucleotide sequence: TGTGCCAGCAGTTTACAGGGGAACACTGAAGCTTTCTTT. As protein: CASSLQGNTEAFF.

The V gene is TRBV7-2, the J gene TRBJ1-5, with D possibly being TRBD1 (5 bases). This CDR3 is built from 17 residues. Germline V CDR1 and CDR2: SGHTA, FQGNSA. Trimming cost V 5 bases and J 0 bases, with 17 bases left between them. CDR3 DNA sequence: TGTGCCAGCAGCCCTGTTCAGGGATACACTAGCAATCAGCCCCAGCATTTT. Amino acids: CASSPVQGYTSNQPQHF.

The chain combines TRBV6-5 with TRBJ2-6, with D possibly being TRBD1 (5 bases). The CDR3 totals 16 residues. V was trimmed by 0 bases and J by 1 base, leaving 7 bases between them. Germline V lookup: CDR1 MNHEY, CDR2 SVGAGI. This CDR3 is CASSYSGRSGANVLTF. In DNA form, the CDR3 reads TGTGCCAGCAGTTACTCGGGGCGGTCTGGGGCCAACGTCCTGACTTTC.

This chain uses TRBV6-5 with TRBJ2-1; D gene ambiguous. Germline V gene lookup returns CDR1 MNHEY and CDR2 SVGAGI. V lost 6 bases, J lost 4 bases, and 16 bases lay in between. The CDR3 contains 15 residues. The CDR3 DNA reads as TGTGCCAGCAGGGGCAAATTTCTCGATTACAATGAGCAGTTCTTC. Its protein is CASRGKFLDYNEQFF.

This clone is medium-sized in the sample. The chain carries TRBV6-1 and TRBJ2-6; D not certain. Germline-derived CDR1 and CDR2 are MNHNS and SASEGT. V lost 2 bases, J lost 2 bases, and 7 bases lay in between. The CDR3 loop spans 15 amino acids. The CDR3: CASSEQNTGANVLTF. In DNA, the CDR3 is TGTGCCAGCAGTGAACAAAACACTGGGGCCAACGTCCTGACTTTC.

The CDR3 nucleotides read TGTGCCAGTGGCAAGCGCGGGACAGCTAGGGGCTACACCTTC. It translates to CASGKRGTARGYTF. V and J are TRBV19 and TRBJ1-2, with 7 bases matching TRBD1. The germline gives CDR1 LNHDA, CDR2 SQIVND (reference sequence). The CDR3 length is 14 residues. After removal of 8 bases from V and 8 bases from J, the junction contained 14 bases not matched to a gene. The full variable domain, in which reference TRBV19 and TRBJ1-2 provide the parts outside the CDR3, is DGGITQSPKYLFRKEGQNVTLSCEQNLNHDAMYWYRQDPGQGLRLIYYSQIVNDFQKGDIAEGYSVSREKKESFPLTVTSAQKNPTAFYLCASGKRGTARGYTFGSGTRLTVV.

This clone was observed once. The chain couples TRBV7-2 to TRBJ2-3; 9 positions agree with TRBD2. The CDR3 is 15 residues long. Germline values: CDR1 SGHTA, CDR2 FQGNSA. V trimming: 5 bases; J trimming: 1 base; junction bases outside the gene matches: 4. The CDR3 DNA sequence: TGTGCCAGCAGCAGAGCGGGGGGAGGCACAGATACGCAGTATTTT. It translates to CASSRAGGGTDTQYF.

This clone was counted only a few times. This chain connects TRBV6-1 to TRBJ1-1; D gene unclear. The CDR3 covers 12 residues. The V and J ends lost 11 bases and 1 base respectively, with 11 bases between them. Germline CDR1 and CDR2: MNHNS and SASEGT. This CDR3 reads CASEGRNTEAFF. CDR3 sequence (DNA): TGTGCCTCCGAGGGCAGGAACACTGAAGCTTTCTTT.

The chain recombines TRBV7-4 with TRBJ1-1, with 8 bases matching TRBD1. The CDR3 totals 14 residues. CDR1 is SGHVT and CDR2 is SQSDAQ in the germline V gene. V was pared by 5 bases and J by 1 base, with 3 bases of the junction left unmatched. The CDR3 region is CASSGTGGNTEAFF. CDR3 DNA: TGTGCCAGCAGCGGAACAGGGGGGAACACTGAAGCTTTCTTT.

This clone was detected only a few times. The chain is built from TRBV4-1 and TRBJ1-5, with D tentatively TRBD1 (5 bases). Germline lookup yields CDR1 MGHRA and CDR2 YSYEKL. V dropped 1 base and J dropped 6 bases, with 10 bases sitting between them. There are 14 residues in the CDR3. CDR3 coding DNA: TGCGCCAGCAGCCAAGTAGGAGGGGCTCAGCCCCAGCATTTT. Residues: CASSQVGGAQPQHF.

Here the CDR3 reads CASSSGGFSNQPQHF. The DNA for the CDR3 is TGTGCCAGCAGCTCGGGGGGTTTCAGCAATCAGCCCCAGCATTTT. The chain recombines TRBV5-6 with TRBJ1-5, with D perhaps TRBD1 (5 bases). This CDR3 is built from 15 residues. V was pared by 3 bases and J by 1 base, with 11 bases between. Germline V gene sequence: CDR1 SGHDT, CDR2 YYEEEE.

In its sample, this clone was seen once. V gene TRBV19 combines with J gene TRBJ1-2; D not certain. V was clipped by 5 bases and J by 10 bases, with 17 bases between them. CDR1 LNHDA and CDR2 SQIVND come from the germline V gene (reference sequence). CDR3 size: 13 residues. In nucleotides, the CDR3 is TGTGCCAGTAGTGCCAGTGGGAGAGGAGACTACACCTTC. Protein sequence: CASSASGRGDYTF.

The chain couples TRBV7-9 to TRBJ2-1, with 7 bases identical to TRBD1. J was trimmed by 5 bases and V by 6 bases; bases with no gene match: 10. The CDR3 runs to 15 residues. Germline CDR1 SEHNR, CDR2 FQNEAQ (reference sequence). This CDR3 is CASSLSGQLHNEQFF. In DNA form, the CDR3 reads TGTGCCAGCAGTTTATCGGGACAGCTGCACAATGAGCAGTTCTTC.